A single sample is the source of the 5 T cell receptor beta chains below, sequenced in a study of low-dose radiotherapy and immunotherapy resistance in tumors. First-strand cDNA relied on TRAV- and TRBV-specific primers spanning alpha and beta chains. Amplification, which lasted around 22 PCR cycles, used a constant-region primer and V-primer adapter to amplify TCRs. Via MiXCR, TCRdb re-called the reads, giving one row per CDR3 protein. The sample has about 100,000 distinct CDR3 sequences, roughly 20% seen once. Time point denoted: after trial treatment. The treatment denotes: LDRT plus nivolumab, ipilimumab, low-dose cyclophosphamide and aspirin (RACIN trial). The sample was PBMCs, taken after low-dose radiotherapy plus immunotherapy. All receptors come from a male donor with prostate cancer.

This clonotype was detected many times. The V call is TRBV4-2, the J call TRBJ1-3; D is possibly TRBD1 (5 bases). Trimming cost V 0 bases and J 2 bases, with 8 bases left between them. The CDR3 is 15 residues long. Germline CDR1 and CDR2: LGHNA and YNFKEQ. The CDR3 region has the DNA TGTGCCAGCAGCCAAGAGGTAGGGGCTGGAAACACCATATATTTT. It codes for CASSQEVGAGNTIYF.

This clonotype was counted between two and nine times. The V call is TRBV3-1, the J call TRBJ2-1; D gene ambiguous. In germline, CDR1 is LGHDT, CDR2 YNNKEL (reference sequence). The CDR3 loop spans 12 amino acids. V shed 0 bases and J shed 13 bases, with 10 bases lying between them. Written as DNA, the CDR3 is TGTGCCAGCAGCCAAGATCGCAGCTTACAGTTCTTC. This translates into CASSQDRSLQFF.

This chain connects TRBV7-3 to TRBJ2-5; 9 positions agree with TRBD2. V lost 3 bases to trimming and J lost 5 bases; unmatched junction nucleotides: 10. Germline values: CDR1 SGHTA, CDR2 FQGTGA. The CDR3 loop spans 16 amino acids. The DNA for the CDR3 is TGTGCCAGCAGCTTGTTAGCGGGGGCGGGTAGCGAGACCCAGTACTTC. This sequence encodes CASSLLAGAGSETQYF.

This clonotype was found many times. The chain uses TRBV7-2 and TRBJ2-7, with 8 bases aligning to TRBD1. V trimming: 2 bases; J trimming: 3 bases; junction bases outside the gene matches: 9. The CDR3 runs 16 residues. Germline CDR1 is SGHTA and CDR2 is FQGNSA. CDR3 in amino acids: CASSLPGQGRLYEQYF. CDR3 sequence (DNA): TGTGCCAGCAGCTTACCTGGACAGGGTAGACTCTACGAGCAGTACTTC.

This clonotype was counted at least ten times. The gene calls are TRBV12-3 or TRBV12-4 and TRBJ2-5; D is undetermined. The V end was cut by 3 bases, the J end by 5 bases, with 10 bases between. The CDR3 runs 13 residues. CDR3 region: CASSFIDQETQYF. CDR3 nucleotide sequence: TGTGCCAGCAGTTTTATCGATCAGGAGACCCAGTACTTC.